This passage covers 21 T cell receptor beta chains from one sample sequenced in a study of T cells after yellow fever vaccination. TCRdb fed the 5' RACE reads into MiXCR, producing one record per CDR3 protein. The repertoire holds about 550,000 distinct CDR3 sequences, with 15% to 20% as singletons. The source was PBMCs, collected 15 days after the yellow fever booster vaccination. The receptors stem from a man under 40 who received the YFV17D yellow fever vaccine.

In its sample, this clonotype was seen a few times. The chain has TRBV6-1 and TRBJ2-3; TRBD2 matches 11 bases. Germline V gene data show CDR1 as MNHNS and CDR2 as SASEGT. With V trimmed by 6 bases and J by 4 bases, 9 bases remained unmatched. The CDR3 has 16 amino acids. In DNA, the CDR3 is TGTGCCAGCAGGGGTAGCGGGAGGGCCGGCTCAGATACGCAGTATTTT. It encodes CASRGSGRAGSDTQYF.

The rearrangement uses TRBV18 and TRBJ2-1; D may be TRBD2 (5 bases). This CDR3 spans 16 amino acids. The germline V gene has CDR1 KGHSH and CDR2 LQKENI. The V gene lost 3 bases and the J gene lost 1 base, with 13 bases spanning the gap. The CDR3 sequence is CASSPDGEASYNEQFF. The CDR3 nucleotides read TGTGCCAGCTCACCGGACGGGGAAGCGTCCTACAATGAGCAGTTCTTC.

The CDR3 loop is CASTQGHSNQPQHF. The CDR3, as DNA: TGTGCCAGCACCCAGGGCCACAGCAATCAGCCCCAGCATTTT. The rearrangement joins TRBV12-3 or TRBV12-4 to TRBJ1-5, with D perhaps TRBD1 (5 bases). The ends were cut back, 7 bases at V and 1 base at J, with 11 bases in the middle. The CDR3 spans 14 residues.

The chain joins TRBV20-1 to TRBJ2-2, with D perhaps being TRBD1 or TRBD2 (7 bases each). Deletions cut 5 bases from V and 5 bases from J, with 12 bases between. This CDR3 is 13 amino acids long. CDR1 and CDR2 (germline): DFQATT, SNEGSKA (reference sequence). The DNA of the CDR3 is TGCAGTGCTCCCCAGGGGGGGACCGGGGAGCTGTTTTTT. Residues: CSAPQGGTGELFF.

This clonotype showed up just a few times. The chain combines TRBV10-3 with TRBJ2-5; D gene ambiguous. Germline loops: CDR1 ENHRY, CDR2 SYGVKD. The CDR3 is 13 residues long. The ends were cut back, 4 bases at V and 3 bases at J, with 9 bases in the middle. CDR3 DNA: TGTGCCATCAGTGGAGTCAAAAAAGAGACCCAGTACTTC. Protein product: CAISGVKKETQYF.

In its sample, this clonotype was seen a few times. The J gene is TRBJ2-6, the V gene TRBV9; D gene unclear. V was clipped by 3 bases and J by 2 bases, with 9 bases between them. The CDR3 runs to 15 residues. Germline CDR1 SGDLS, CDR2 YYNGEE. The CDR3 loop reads CASSGRTPGANVLTF. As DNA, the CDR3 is TGTGCCAGCAGCGGTCGGACGCCTGGGGCCAACGTCCTGACTTTC.

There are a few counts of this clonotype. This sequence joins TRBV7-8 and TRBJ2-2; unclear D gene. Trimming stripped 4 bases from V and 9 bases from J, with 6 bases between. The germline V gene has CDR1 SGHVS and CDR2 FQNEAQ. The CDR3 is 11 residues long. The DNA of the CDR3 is TGTGCCAGCAGCTATGGCAGGGAGCTGTTTTTT. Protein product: CASSYGRELFF.

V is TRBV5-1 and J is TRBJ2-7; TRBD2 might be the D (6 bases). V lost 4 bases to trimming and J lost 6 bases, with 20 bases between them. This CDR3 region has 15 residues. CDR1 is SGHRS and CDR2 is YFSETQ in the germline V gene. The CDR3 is CASSLGSGDGLEQYF. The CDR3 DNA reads TGCGCCAGCAGCCTAGGTTCGGGAGACGGGCTCGAGCAGTACTTC.

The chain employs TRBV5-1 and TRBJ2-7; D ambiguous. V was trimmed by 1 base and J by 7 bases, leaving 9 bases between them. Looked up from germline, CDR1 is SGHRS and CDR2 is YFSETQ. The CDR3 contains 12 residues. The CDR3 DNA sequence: TGCGCCAGCAGCTTGTCCTTGGAAGAGCAGTACTTC. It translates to CASSLSLEEQYF.

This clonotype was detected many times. CDR3: CASSPWAGEKLFF. CDR3 nucleotides: TGCGCCAGCAGCCCCTGGGCGGGTGAAAAACTGTTTTTT. The gene calls are TRBV4-3 and TRBJ1-4; no firm D call. Trimming stripped 4 bases from V and 7 bases from J, with 10 bases between. The germline V gene has CDR1 LGHNA and CDR2 YSLEER. The CDR3 runs 13 residues.

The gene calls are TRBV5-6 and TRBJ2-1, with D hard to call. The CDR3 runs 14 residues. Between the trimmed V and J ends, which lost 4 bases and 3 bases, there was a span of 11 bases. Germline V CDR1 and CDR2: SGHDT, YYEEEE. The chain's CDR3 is CASSGVPSYNEQFF. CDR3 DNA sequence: TGTGCCAGCAGCGGGGTGCCTAGCTACAATGAGCAGTTCTTC.

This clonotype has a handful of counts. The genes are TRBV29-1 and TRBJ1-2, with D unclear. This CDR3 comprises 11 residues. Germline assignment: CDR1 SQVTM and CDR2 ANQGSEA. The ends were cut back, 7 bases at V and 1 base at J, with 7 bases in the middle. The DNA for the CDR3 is TGCAGCGGGGGAGATAACTATGGCTACACCTTC. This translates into CSGGDNYGYTF.

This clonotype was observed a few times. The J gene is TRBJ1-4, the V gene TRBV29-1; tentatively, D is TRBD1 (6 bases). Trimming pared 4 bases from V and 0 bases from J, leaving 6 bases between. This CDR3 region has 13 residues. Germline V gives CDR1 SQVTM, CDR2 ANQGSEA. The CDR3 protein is CSVAGATNEKLFF. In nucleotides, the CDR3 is TGCAGCGTTGCAGGGGCAACTAATGAAAAACTGTTTTTT.

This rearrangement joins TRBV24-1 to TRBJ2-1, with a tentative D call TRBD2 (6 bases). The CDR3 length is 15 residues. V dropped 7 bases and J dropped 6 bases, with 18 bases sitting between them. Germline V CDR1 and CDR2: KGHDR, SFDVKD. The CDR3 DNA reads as TGTGCCACCAGAAACCGTTGGGGGGACGGCAATGAGCAGTTCTTC. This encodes CATRNRWGDGNEQFF.

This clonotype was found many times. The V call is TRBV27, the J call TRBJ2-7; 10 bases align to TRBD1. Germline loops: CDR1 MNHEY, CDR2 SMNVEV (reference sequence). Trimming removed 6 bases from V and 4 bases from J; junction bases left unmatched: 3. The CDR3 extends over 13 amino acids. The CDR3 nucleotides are TGTGCCAGCAGCCGACAGGGGGCTTACGAGCAGTACTTC. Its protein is CASSRQGAYEQYF.

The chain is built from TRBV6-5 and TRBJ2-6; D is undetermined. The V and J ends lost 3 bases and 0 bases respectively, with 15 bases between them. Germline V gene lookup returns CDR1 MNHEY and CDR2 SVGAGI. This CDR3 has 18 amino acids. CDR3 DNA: TGTGCCAGCAGTTATATCTCATCGGGTAACTCTGGGGCCAACGTCCTGACTTTC. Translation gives CASSYISSGNSGANVLTF.

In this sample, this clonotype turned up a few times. CDR3: CASSFLAGVEDTQYF. For the CDR3, the DNA is TGTGCCAGCAGCTTTTTAGCGGGAGTGGAAGATACGCAGTATTTT. This chain connects TRBV7-9 to TRBJ2-3, with TRBD2 identical over 9 bases. This CDR3 is built from 15 residues. CDR1 and CDR2 from the germline V gene are SEHNR and FQNEAQ (reference sequence). V trimming: 3 bases; J trimming: 5 bases; junction bases outside the gene matches: 6.

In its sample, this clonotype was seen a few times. The CDR3, as DNA: TGCAGCGTTCGGGAGACCCATGGAGAGACCCAGTACTTC. Translating it yields CSVRETHGETQYF. The V and J genes are TRBV29-1 and TRBJ2-5, with D perhaps TRBD2 (6 bases). Trimming removed 5 bases at V and 4 bases at J, with 14 bases between. The germline gives CDR1 SQVTM, CDR2 ANQGSEA. The CDR3 consists of 13 residues.

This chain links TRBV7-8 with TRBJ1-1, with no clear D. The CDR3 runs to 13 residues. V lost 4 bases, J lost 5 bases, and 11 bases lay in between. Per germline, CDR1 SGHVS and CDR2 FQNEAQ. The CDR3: CASSWGSTTEAFF. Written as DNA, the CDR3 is TGTGCCAGCAGCTGGGGTAGTACTACTGAAGCTTTCTTT.

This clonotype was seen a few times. In DNA, the CDR3 is TGTGCCAGTAGTATCGGGATTTTTGAAGCTTTCTTT. Amino acids: CASSIGIFEAFF. J is TRBJ1-1 and V is TRBV19; the D is unclear. This CDR3 has 12 residues. The V and J ends lost 3 bases and 7 bases respectively, with 9 bases between them. Germline V CDR1 and CDR2: LNHDA, SQIVND (reference sequence).

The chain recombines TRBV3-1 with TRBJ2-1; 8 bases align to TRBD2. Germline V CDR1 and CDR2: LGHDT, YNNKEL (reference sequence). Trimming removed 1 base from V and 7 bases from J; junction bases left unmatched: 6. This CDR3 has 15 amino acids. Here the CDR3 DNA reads TGTGCCAGCAGCCAAGCCGGGACTAGTAGGAATGAGCAGTTCTTC. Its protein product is CASSQAGTSRNEQFF.